This entry lists 28 T cell receptor beta chains sequenced from one sample in a study of blood T cell repertoires in COVID-19. Some clones are missing from TCRdb's copy, which holds only in-frame ones; the method was immunoSEQ multiplex PCR. This repertoire shows roughly 100,000 clones, 65% to 90% found once; its top ten account for around two fifths. Sequencing input: peripheral blood. These receptors were obtained from a man at least 80 years old with acute or convalescent COVID-19.

As for this clone: Compared with germline, one end of the junction differs, possibly owing to a read error. V gene TRBV7-7 combines with J gene TRBJ2-5; possible D gene TRBD1, 5 bases. This CDR3 is built from 13 residues. Germline values: CDR1 SSHAT, CDR2 FNYEAQ (reference sequence). The CDR3 spells CASSLVPGETQYF. The CDR3 nucleotides are TGTGCTAGCAGCTTAGTACCAGGGGAGACCCAGTACTTC.

The chain links TRBV24-1 to TRBJ2-5; 9 bases fit TRBD1. Germline CDR1 KGHDR, CDR2 SFDVKD. J was trimmed by 5 bases and V by 3 bases; bases with no gene match: 6. This CDR3 spans 15 amino acids. The CDR3 reads CATSDIQGAGETQYF. CDR3 nucleotide sequence: TGTGCCACCAGTGATATACAGGGGGCTGGGGAGACCCAGTACTTC.

Note on this clone: A much more abundant neighbour one base away suggests this may be a read error. Other DNA sequences in the same sample also yield this CDR3. This chain uses TRBV4-1 with TRBJ1-1; D is unclear. CDR1 is MGHRA and CDR2 is YSYEKL in the germline V gene. This CDR3 spans 13 amino acids. The CDR3, as DNA: TGTGCCAGCAGCCAAGATTCGGGAGGGCGCGCTTTCTTT. Translation gives CASSQDSGGRAFF.

CDR3 sequence: CASSPGTQPYEQYF. The CDR3 nucleotides are TGTGCCAGCTCACCAGGCACACAGCCCTACGAGCAGTACTTC. The V call is TRBV18, the J call TRBJ2-7; no clear D. CDR1 KGHSH and CDR2 LQKENI come from the germline V gene. The ends were cut back, 2 bases at V and 2 bases at J, with 10 bases in the middle. This CDR3 has 14 residues. Supplemented by reference TRBV18 and TRBJ2-7, the full variable domain reads NAGVMQNPRHLVRRRGQEARLRCSPMKGHSHVYWYRQLPEEGLKFMVYLQKENIIDESGMPKERFSAEFPKEGPSILRIQQVVRGDSAAYFCASSPGTQPYEQYFGPGTRLTVT.

This clone was observed a single time. The chain uses TRBV19 and TRBJ2-1; 12 positions match TRBD2. Germline trimming cut 5 bases from V and 8 bases from J; bases unmatched to any gene: 10. CDR1 is LNHDA and CDR2 is SQIVND in the germline V gene (reference sequence). This CDR3 region has 16 residues. The CDR3 nucleotides are TGTGCCAGTAGTCTAGCCCTAGCGGGAGGGTATTATGAGCAGTTCTTC. Translated, it gives CASSLALAGGYYEQFF.

This chain joins TRBV12-3 or TRBV12-4 and TRBJ1-1; D uncertain. The CDR3 extends over 11 amino acids. With 0 bases removed from V and 11 bases from J, the gap between germline ends came to 7 bases. As DNA, the CDR3 is TGTGCCAGCAGTTTAGCCCGCGGGGCTTTCTTT. Amino acid sequence: CASSLARGAFF.

This clone was seen only once. V gene TRBV30 combines with J gene TRBJ2-2; D possibly corresponds to TRBD1 (5 bases). The CDR3 length is 15 residues. Trimming took 0 bases from V and 5 from J, leaving 13 bases between them. Germline V gene sequence: CDR1 GTSNPN, CDR2 SVGIG (reference sequence). The CDR3 nucleotides are TGTGCCTGGAGTGTACCCCCAGGGTGGACCGGGGAGCTGTTTTTT. Amino acids: CAWSVPPGWTGELFF.

In regard to this clone: The same CDR3 is also encoded by other DNA sequences in this sample. The J gene is TRBJ2-7, the V gene TRBV28; D possibly corresponds to TRBD2 (6 bases). The CDR3 consists of 12 residues. Germline V gene lookup returns CDR1 MDHEN and CDR2 SYDVKM. The ends were cut back, 3 bases at V and 3 bases at J, with 6 bases in the middle. In nucleotides, the CDR3 is TGTGCCAGCAGTTTGCGGGGCTACGAGCAGTACTTC. It specifies CASSLRGYEQYF.

The CDR3 DNA reads as TGTGCCAGCAGTTACTCTGGGACTTCAACCTACGAGCAGTACTTC. Amino acids: CASSYSGTSTYEQYF. The chain employs TRBV6-2 or TRBV6-3 and TRBJ2-7, with a possible D match to TRBD2 (6 bases). The CDR3 extends over 15 amino acids. Trimming pared 0 bases from V and 2 bases from J, leaving 11 bases between. The germline V gene has CDR1 MNHEY and CDR2 SVGEGT.

The gene calls are TRBV6-2 or TRBV6-3 and TRBJ2-2; 10 nucleotides match TRBD2. The V gene's germline CDR1 is MNHEY and CDR2 SVGEGT. This CDR3 has 17 amino acids. V lost 0 bases to trimming and J lost 3 bases; unmatched junction nucleotides: 4. The CDR3 nucleotides read TGTGCCAGCAGTTACTCAACCGGACTAGCGGACACCGGGGAGCTGTTTTTT. Its protein is CASSYSTGLADTGELFF.

The sample holds one count of this clone. The J gene is TRBJ2-7, the V gene TRBV15; possible D gene TRBD1, 6 bases. The CDR3 is 15 amino acids. V was trimmed by 1 base and J by 2 bases, leaving 12 bases between them. CDR1 and CDR2 (germline): LNHNV, YYDKDF (reference sequence). The CDR3 spells CATSRGQDRTYEQYF. CDR3 nucleotides: TGTGCCACCAGCAGAGGACAGGACCGAACCTACGAGCAGTACTTC.

V usage is TRBV6-5 and J usage is TRBJ1-4, with a weak D call TRBD1 (5 bases). With 2 bases removed from V and 8 bases from J, the gap between germline ends came to 12 bases. This CDR3 comprises 14 residues. Per the germline V gene, CDR1 is MNHEY and CDR2 is SVGAGI. The CDR3 DNA reads TGTGCCAGCAGTTACGGGCGATACAGGGAAAAACTGTTTTTT. As protein: CASSYGRYREKLFF.

This clone was seen only a few times. This chain joins TRBV30 and TRBJ1-1; 8 bases fit TRBD1. V trimming: 5 bases; J trimming: 7 bases; junction bases outside the gene matches: 6. This CDR3 has 12 residues. Germline V CDR1 and CDR2: GTSNPN, SVGIG (reference sequence). In DNA, the CDR3 is TGTGCCTGGGCAGGGGGCACACTTGAAGCTTTCTTT. It is translated as CAWAGGTLEAFF.

This chain uses TRBV19 with TRBJ1-1; TRBD1 matches at 8 bases. The CDR3 spans 16 residues. From germline, CDR1 is LNHDA and CDR2 SQIVND (reference sequence). Losses at the gene ends were 4 bases for V and 1 base for J; bases not matched to a gene: 8. CDR3 amino acids: CASSTRTGRGNTEAFF. Here the CDR3 DNA reads TGTGCCAGTAGTACTAGGACAGGGAGGGGGAACACTGAAGCTTTCTTT.

CDR3: CASSEGLGDRSYNEQFF. The CDR3 coding sequence is TGCGCCAGCAGTGAGGGGCTTGGGGACAGGAGCTACAATGAGCAGTTCTTC. The chain recombines TRBV10-1 with TRBJ2-1; 8 nucleotides agree with TRBD1. Germline V gene data show CDR1 as WNHNN and CDR2 as SYGVQD (reference sequence). V lost 2 bases, J lost 3 bases, and 9 bases stayed unmatched. This CDR3 contains 17 residues.

The chain carries TRBV27 and TRBJ2-5; D possibly corresponds to TRBD1 (5 bases). This CDR3 contains 14 residues. V was clipped by 3 bases and J by 1 base, with 9 bases between them. Germline CDR1 is MNHEY and CDR2 is SMNVEV (reference sequence). In DNA, the CDR3 is TGTGCCAGCAGTTTCGACAGATCCCAAGAGACCCAGTACTTC. As protein: CASSFDRSQETQYF.

The chain is built from TRBV6-5 and TRBJ1-2; the D gene is possibly TRBD1 (6 bases). This CDR3 has 14 residues. CDR1 is MNHEY and CDR2 is SVGAGI in the germline V gene. Trimming pared 4 bases from V and 3 bases from J, leaving 12 bases between. The CDR3 is CASSSQGHDYGYTF. The CDR3 bases are TGTGCCAGCAGTTCACAGGGTCACGACTATGGCTACACCTTC.

This chain joins TRBV29-1 and TRBJ2-1; D not certain. Trimming removed 4 bases from V and 4 bases from J, with 5 bases in between. In germline, CDR1 is SQVTM, CDR2 ANQGSEA. This CDR3 contains 11 residues. CDR3 coding DNA: TGCAGCGTTGCGGAGTACAATGAGCAGTTCTTC. Protein product: CSVAEYNEQFF.

This chain links TRBV11-2 with TRBJ2-4; 10 bases are shared with TRBD2. J gave up 7 bases and V 1 base, and 4 bases lay outside the gene matches. There are 15 residues in the CDR3. In germline, CDR1 is SGHAT, CDR2 FQNNGV. DNA of the CDR3: TGTGCCAGCAGCTTAGTGGCTAGCGGGAGCAACATTCAGTACTTC. It specifies CASSLVASGSNIQYF.

The J gene is TRBJ1-2, the V gene TRBV6-6; 9 positions match TRBD1. The ends lost 5 bases at V and 1 base at J; junction bases unmatched: 14. Germline CDR1 MNHNY, CDR2 SVGAGI (reference sequence). This CDR3 comprises 18 residues. In nucleotides, the CDR3 is TGTGCCAGCAGTCCATACAGGGGGCAAAGGGGACTTAACTATGGCTACACCTTC. Translation gives CASSPYRGQRGLNYGYTF.

V gene TRBV5-1 combines with J gene TRBJ1-1, with a tentative D call TRBD1 (5 bases). Trimming stripped 4 bases from V and 5 bases from J, with 18 bases between. The CDR3 length is 15 residues. Germline assignment: CDR1 SGHRS and CDR2 YFSETQ. The CDR3 DNA reads as TGCGCCAGCAGCGATGGACGGGGGAGGGGAACTGAAGCTTTCTTT. This gives the protein CASSDGRGRGTEAFF.

The table lists this clone with a count of one. This chain links TRBV12-3 or TRBV12-4 with TRBJ2-7, with D perhaps matching TRBD1 (6 bases). V shed 5 bases and J shed 5 bases, with 13 bases lying between them. The CDR3 has 13 amino acids. This CDR3 is CASSEQQGNEQYF. CDR3 DNA: TGTGCCAGCAGTGAACAACAGGGTAACGAGCAGTACTTC.

The chain joins TRBV20-1 to TRBJ1-4; D is undetermined. Germline loops: CDR1 DFQATT, CDR2 SNEGSKA (reference sequence). V shed 3 bases and J shed 4 bases, with 6 bases lying between them. CDR3 length equals 12 residues. This CDR3 is CSASRLNEKLFF. Here the CDR3 DNA reads TGCAGTGCTAGTCGTCTTAATGAAAAACTGTTTTTT.

This rearrangement joins TRBV2 to TRBJ2-2; possible D gene TRBD1, 5 bases. Germline V gene data show CDR1 as SNHLY and CDR2 as FYNNEI. Trimming took off 7 bases at V and 0 bases at J, with 15 bases between the two ends. The CDR3 sequence is 16 residues long. CDR3 in DNA: TGTGCCAGCAATCTTGGGGCAGCATCGAACACCGGGGAGCTGTTTTTT. This encodes CASNLGAASNTGELFF.

J is TRBJ2-6 and V is TRBV29-1; maybe TRBD2 (5 bases). CDR1 and CDR2 (germline): SQVTM, ANQGSEA. Trimming pared 5 bases from V and 2 bases from J, leaving 10 bases between. This CDR3 is built from 14 residues. Written as DNA, the CDR3 is TGCAGCGTTAATGGAGGCGCTGGGGCCAACGTCCTGACTTTC. Its translation: CSVNGGAGANVLTF. Supplemented by reference TRBV29-1 and TRBJ2-6, the full variable domain reads SAVISQKPSRDICQRGTSLTIQCQVDSQVTMMFWYRQQPGQSLTLIATANQGSEATYESGFVIDKFPISRPNLTFSTLTVSNMSPEDSSIYLCSVNGGAGANVLTFGAGSRLTVL.

This rearrangement joins TRBV18 to TRBJ1-4; TRBD1 agrees at 7 bases. Germline-derived CDR1 and CDR2 are KGHSH and LQKENI. CDR3 size: 15 residues. V lost 2 bases, J lost 4 bases, and 4 bases stayed unmatched. The CDR3 DNA follows: TGTGCCAGCTCACCAATGAGGGGGCGTAATGAAAAACTGTTTTTT. Translation gives CASSPMRGRNEKLFF.

V is TRBV6-4 and J is TRBJ1-1; unclear D gene. The CDR3 runs 14 residues. Per germline, CDR1 MRHNA and CDR2 SNTAGT. V dropped 6 bases and J dropped 0 bases, with 11 bases sitting between them. CDR3 sequence reads: CASRVEAMNTEAFF. Written as DNA, the CDR3 is TGTGCCAGCAGAGTTGAGGCGATGAACACTGAAGCTTTCTTT.

This chain connects TRBV11-3 to TRBJ1-1; no reliable D call. V was clipped by 4 bases and J by 1 base, with 10 bases between them. Germline CDR1 reads SGHNT; CDR2 reads YENEEA. This CDR3 contains 14 residues. CDR3 protein: CASSYSGSNTEAFF. CDR3 nucleotides: TGTGCCAGCAGCTACAGCGGATCGAACACTGAAGCTTTCTTT.